Shown below are 10 T cell receptor beta chains from a single sample sequenced in a study of cytomegalovirus exposure and HLA in healthy donors. A multiplex PCR was run with 60 Vbeta primers and 13 Jbeta primers. Sequenced by immunoSEQ multiplex PCR; TCRdb stores in-frame clones only, minus some. In all, the sample yields approximately 80,000 clones. Source material: PBMCs. The receptors were sampled from a woman aged 25 to 39 in good health and CMV-seronegative.

The chain employs TRBV6-6 and TRBJ1-2; D is unclear. In germline, CDR1 is MNHNY, CDR2 SVGAGI (reference sequence). CDR3 size: 14 residues. Trimming pared 2 bases from V and 7 bases from J, leaving 14 bases between. The CDR3 DNA reads as TGTGCCAGCAGTTACCTGGAGGAGGGTTTTGGCTACACCTTC. Translating it yields CASSYLEEGFGYTF.

The chain links TRBV7-6 to TRBJ2-2; TRBD1 agrees at 8 bases. The CDR3 runs to 16 residues. In germline, CDR1 is SGHVS, CDR2 FNYEAQ. V shed 5 bases, J shed 0 bases, and the junction held 5 bases outside the gene matches. CDR3 protein: CASSSPGQANTGELFF. The CDR3 nucleotides read TGTGCCAGCAGCAGTCCGGGACAGGCGAACACCGGGGAGCTGTTTTTT.

The chain is built from TRBV11-2 and TRBJ1-4, with 7 bases fitting TRBD1. Germline values: CDR1 SGHAT, CDR2 FQNNGV. The CDR3 is 13 amino acids. V dropped 5 bases and J dropped 8; count of bases not matched to a gene: 5. The CDR3 here is CASSSRGREKLFF. Here the CDR3 DNA reads TGTGCCAGCAGCAGCAGGGGGAGGGAAAAACTGTTTTTT.

The chain recombines TRBV7-9 with TRBJ2-5, with 8 bases identical to TRBD2. CDR1 is SEHNR, CDR2 FQNEAQ, per germline (reference sequence). This CDR3 contains 14 residues. With V trimmed by 5 bases and J by 5 bases, 7 bases remained unmatched. The CDR3 nucleotides read TGTGCCAGCAGCCGGGAGGGACCGCATGAGACCCAGTACTTC. Amino acids: CASSREGPHETQYF.

This chain links TRBV19 with TRBJ2-1, with 8 positions matching TRBD2. This CDR3 is built from 15 residues. V lost 3 bases and J lost 5; bases outside the gene matches: 6. Germline lookup yields CDR1 LNHDA and CDR2 SQIVND (reference sequence). The CDR3 region has the DNA TGTGCCAGTAGTATGGGTAGCGGGAACCACAATGAGCAGTTCTTC. Residues: CASSMGSGNHNEQFF.

For this clone: Germline is not matched at one junction end, which may reflect a read error. The chain uses TRBV30 and TRBJ2-3; D may correspond to TRBD1 or TRBD2 (5 bases each). CDR1 and CDR2 (germline): GTSNPN, SVGIG (reference sequence). The CDR3 runs to 15 residues. The CDR3 loop is CAGSVSTGRTDTQYF. In nucleotides, the CDR3 is TGTGCCGGGAGTGTTAGTACAGGTCGTACAGATACGCAGTATTTT.

The chain joins TRBV6-1 to TRBJ2-7; D is uncertain. The CDR3 length is 11 residues. Trimming took 6 bases from V and 4 from J, leaving 7 bases between them. Germline CDR1 MNHNS, CDR2 SASEGT. The DNA for the CDR3 is TGTGCCAGCAGGCAGGTTTACGAGCAGTACTTC. As protein: CASRQVYEQYF.

V usage is TRBV6-1 and J usage is TRBJ2-7, with a tentative D call TRBD2 (5 bases). This CDR3 region has 14 residues. The ends were cut back, 6 bases at V and 2 bases at J, with 14 bases in the middle. Per the germline V gene, CDR1 is MNHNS and CDR2 is SASEGT. The CDR3 nucleotides read TGTGCCAGCAGCAAACTAGGTAGCGCCTACGAGCAGTACTTC. It yields the protein CASSKLGSAYEQYF.

The rearrangement uses TRBV7-9 and TRBJ2-6, with D hard to call. In germline, CDR1 is SEHNR, CDR2 FQNEAQ (reference sequence). The CDR3 is made up of 14 amino acids. Trimming took 5 bases from V and 4 from J, leaving 9 bases between them. The CDR3 here is CASSPVTGANVLTF. CDR3 bases: TGTGCCAGCAGCCCCGTAACAGGGGCCAACGTCCTGACTTTC.

J is TRBJ2-7 and V is TRBV30, with 12 bases fitting TRBD1. V dropped 5 bases and J dropped 6; count of bases not matched to a gene: 8. CDR3 length: 14 residues. Germline-derived CDR1 and CDR2 are GTSNPN and SVGIG (reference sequence). The CDR3 is CAWGLGQGAREQYF. The CDR3 coding sequence is TGTGCCTGGGGCCTGGGACAGGGGGCGCGCGAGCAGTACTTC.